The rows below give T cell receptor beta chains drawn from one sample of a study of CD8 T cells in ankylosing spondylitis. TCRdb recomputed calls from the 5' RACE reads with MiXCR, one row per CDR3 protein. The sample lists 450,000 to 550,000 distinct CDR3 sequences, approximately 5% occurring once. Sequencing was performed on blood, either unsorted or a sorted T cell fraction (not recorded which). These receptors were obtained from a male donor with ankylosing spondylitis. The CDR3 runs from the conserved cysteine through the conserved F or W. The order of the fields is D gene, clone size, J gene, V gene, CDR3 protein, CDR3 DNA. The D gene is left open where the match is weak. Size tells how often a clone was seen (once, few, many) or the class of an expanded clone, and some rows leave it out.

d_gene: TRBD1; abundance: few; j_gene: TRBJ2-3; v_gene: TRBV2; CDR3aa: CASADRVRGDTQYF; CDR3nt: TGTGCCAGCGCCGACAGGGTGAGGGGTGATACGCAGTATTTT
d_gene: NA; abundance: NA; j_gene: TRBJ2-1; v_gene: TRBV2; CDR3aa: CASSSVGPYNEQFF; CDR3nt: TGTGCCAGCAGTTCTGTGGGCCCCTACAATGAGCAGTTCTTC
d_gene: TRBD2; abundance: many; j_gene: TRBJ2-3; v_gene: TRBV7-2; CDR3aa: CASSLGAAGGGTDTQYF; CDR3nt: TGTGCCAGCAGCTTAGGCGCGGCGGGAGGGGGCACAGATACGCAGTATTTT
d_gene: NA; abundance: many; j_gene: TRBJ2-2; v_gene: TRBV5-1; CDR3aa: CASSLMGEGGELFF; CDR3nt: TGCGCCAGCAGCTTGATGGGAGAAGGCGGGGAGCTGTTTTTT
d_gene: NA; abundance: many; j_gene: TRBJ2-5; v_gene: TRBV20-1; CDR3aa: CSAAAGVGETQYF; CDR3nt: TGCAGTGCTGCGGCAGGAGTGGGGGAGACCCAGTACTTC
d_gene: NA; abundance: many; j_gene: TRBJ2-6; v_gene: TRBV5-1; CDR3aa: CASSTTVGPNSGANVLTF; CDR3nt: TGCGCCAGCAGCACGACAGTAGGGCCTAACTCTGGGGCCAACGTCCTGACTTTC
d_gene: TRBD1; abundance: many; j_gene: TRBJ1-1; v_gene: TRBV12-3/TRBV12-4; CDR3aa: CASNRDRRLQNTEAFF; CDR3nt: TGTGCCAGCAACCGGGACAGGCGCCTGCAGAACACTGAAGCTTTCTTT
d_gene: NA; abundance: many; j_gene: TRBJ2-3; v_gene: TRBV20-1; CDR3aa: CSARDRSLDTQYF; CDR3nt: TGCAGTGCAAGGGACCGGAGTTTGGATACGCAGTATTTT
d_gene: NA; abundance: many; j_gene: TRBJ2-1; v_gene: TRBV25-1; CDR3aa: CASSAVGEQFF; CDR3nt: TGTGCCAGCAGTGCAGTTGGAGAGCAGTTCTTC
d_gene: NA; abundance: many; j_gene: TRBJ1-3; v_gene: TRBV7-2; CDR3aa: CASSLINDPGNTIYF; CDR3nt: TGTGCCAGCAGCTTAATAAACGATCCTGGAAACACCATATATTTT
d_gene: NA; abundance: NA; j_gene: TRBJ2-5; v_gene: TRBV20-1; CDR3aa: CSAREPGQRETQYF; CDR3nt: TGCAGTGCTAGAGAACCGGGCCAGCGGGAGACCCAGTACTTC
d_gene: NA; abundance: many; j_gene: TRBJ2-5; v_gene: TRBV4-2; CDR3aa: CASSQGDGRQETQYF; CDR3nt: TGTGCCAGCAGCCAAGGGGACGGCCGGCAAGAGACCCAGTACTTC
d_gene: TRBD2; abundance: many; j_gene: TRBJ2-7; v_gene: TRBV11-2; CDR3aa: CASSASSGSFYEQYF; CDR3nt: TGTGCCAGCAGCGCCAGTAGCGGGAGCTTCTACGAGCAGTACTTC
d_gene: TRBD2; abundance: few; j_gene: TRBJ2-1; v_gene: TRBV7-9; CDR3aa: CASSLGASGGADEQFF; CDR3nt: TGTGCCAGCAGCTTAGGAGCTAGCGGGGGGGCCGATGAGCAGTTCTTC
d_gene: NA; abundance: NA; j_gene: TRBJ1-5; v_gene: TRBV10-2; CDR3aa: CASGLQGNQPQHF; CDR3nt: TGCGCCAGCGGATTACAGGGAAATCAGCCCCAGCATTTT
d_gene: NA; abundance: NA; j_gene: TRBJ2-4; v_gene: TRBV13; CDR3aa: CASRGLGSKNIQYF; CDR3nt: TGTGCCAGCAGAGGTTTGGGGTCCAAAAACATTCAGTACTTC
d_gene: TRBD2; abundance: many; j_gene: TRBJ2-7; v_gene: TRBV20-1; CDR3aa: CSARRKLAGAYEQYF; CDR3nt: TGCAGTGCTAGACGGAAACTAGCGGGAGCCTACGAGCAGTACTTC
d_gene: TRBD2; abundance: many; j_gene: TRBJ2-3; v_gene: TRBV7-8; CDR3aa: CASSLAGLAGGVTDTQYF; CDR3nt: TGTGCCAGCAGCTTAGCCGGACTAGCGGGAGGGGTGACAGATACGCAGTATTTT
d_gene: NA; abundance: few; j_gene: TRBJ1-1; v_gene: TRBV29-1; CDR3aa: CSVRPIMNTEAFF; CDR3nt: TGCAGCGTGCGCCCGATCATGAACACTGAAGCTTTCTTT
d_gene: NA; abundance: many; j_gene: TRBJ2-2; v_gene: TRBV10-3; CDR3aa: CAISMRTENTGELFF; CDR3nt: TGTGCCATCAGTATGAGGACTGAGAACACCGGGGAGCTGTTTTTT
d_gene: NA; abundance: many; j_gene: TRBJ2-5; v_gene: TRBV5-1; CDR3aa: CASSPDITETQYF; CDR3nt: TGCGCCAGCAGCCCGGACATTACTGAGACCCAGTACTTC
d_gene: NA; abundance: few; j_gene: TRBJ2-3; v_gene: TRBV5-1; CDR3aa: CASSRTGTPNTDTQYF; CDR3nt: TGCGCCAGCAGCCGCACCGGGACCCCAAACACAGATACGCAGTATTTT